This TCR beta chain was observed in a study of blood T cell repertoires in COVID-19. The method was immunoSEQ multiplex PCR; TCRdb's version includes in-frame clones alone and lacks a portion of them. This sample has more than 150,000 clones, with about 85% found just once. This CDR3 is 15 amino acids long. V lost 3 bases and J 9 bases, leaving 23 bases between the germline ends. Germline lookup yields CDR1 DFQATT and CDR2 SNEGSKA (reference sequence). The V and J genes are TRBV20-1 and TRBJ1-2; tentative D call: TRBD1 (6 bases). This sequence was found in a woman aged 25-40 years who had recovered from COVID-19. The material sequenced was PBMCs or T cells enriched from blood (not recorded which). The CDR3, as DNA: TGCAGTGCTAGTACCGACAGGACGAACTATGGTAGCTACACCTTC. Translated, it gives CSASTDRTNYGSYTF.